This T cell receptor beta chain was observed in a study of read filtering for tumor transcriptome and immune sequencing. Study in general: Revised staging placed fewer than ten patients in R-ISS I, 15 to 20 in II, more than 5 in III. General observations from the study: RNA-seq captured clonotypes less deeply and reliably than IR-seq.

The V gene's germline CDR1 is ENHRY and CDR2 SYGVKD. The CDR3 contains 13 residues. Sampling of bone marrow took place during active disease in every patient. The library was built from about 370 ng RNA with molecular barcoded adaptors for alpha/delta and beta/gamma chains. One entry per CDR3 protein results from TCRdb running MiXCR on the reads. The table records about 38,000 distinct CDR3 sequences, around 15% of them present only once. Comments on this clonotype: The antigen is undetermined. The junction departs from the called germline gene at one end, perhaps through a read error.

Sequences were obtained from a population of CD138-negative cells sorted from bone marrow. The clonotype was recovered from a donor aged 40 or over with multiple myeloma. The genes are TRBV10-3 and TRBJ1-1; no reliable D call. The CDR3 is CAIKRPGNAEASF. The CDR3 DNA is TGTGCCATCAAGCGCCCGGGGAACGCTGAAGCTTCCTTT.